This section outlines one T cell receptor (beta chain) sequence together with its context. The CDR3 extends over 18 amino acids. V was cut by 4 bases and J by 0 bases, with 16 bases left in between. CDR1 and CDR2 (germline): LGHNT, FRNRAP. A sample-barcoded 5' primer and a J-beta primer mix were used in a second PCR of about 7 to 12 cycles. TCRdb recomputed calls from the 5' RACE reads with MiXCR, one row per CDR3 protein. The profile shows around 1.5 million distinct CDR3 sequences, around two fifths of them singletons. This sample was taken from a study of blood T cells in healthy people across ages.

The sequence came from a woman under 30 in good health. The rearrangement joins TRBV12-5 to TRBJ2-6; D is tentatively TRBD1 or TRBD2 (5 bases each). The sequencing sample was made of blood. CDR3 region: CASGWSRDPTSGANVLTF. The DNA for the CDR3 is TGTGCTAGTGGTTGGAGCCGGGACCCTACCTCTGGGGCCAACGTCCTGACTTTC. The variable domain in full, completed from reference TRBV12-5 and TRBJ2-6, reads DARVTQTPRHKVTEMGQEVTMRCQPILGHNTVFWYRQTMMQGLELLAYFRNRAPLDDSGMPKDRFSAEMPDATLATLKIQPSEPRDSAVYFCASGWSRDPTSGANVLTFGAGSRLTVL.